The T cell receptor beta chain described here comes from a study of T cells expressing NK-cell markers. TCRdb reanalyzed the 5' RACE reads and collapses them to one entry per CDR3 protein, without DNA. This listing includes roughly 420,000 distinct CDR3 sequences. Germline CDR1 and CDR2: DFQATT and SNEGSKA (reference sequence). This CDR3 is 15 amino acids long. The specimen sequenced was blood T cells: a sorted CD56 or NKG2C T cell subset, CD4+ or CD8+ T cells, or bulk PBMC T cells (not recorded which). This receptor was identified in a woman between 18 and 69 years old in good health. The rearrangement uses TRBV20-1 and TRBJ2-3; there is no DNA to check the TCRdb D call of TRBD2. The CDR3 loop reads CSAVLAGGNDYTQYF.